These T cell receptor beta chains were read from a single sample in a study of control samples from healthy donors and cancer patients. Some clones are missing from TCRdb's copy, which holds only in-frame ones; the method was immunoSEQ multiplex PCR. The sample has 85,000 to 90,000 clones, around 90% seen once; the top ten hold roughly a tenth. Sequencing used PBMCs. The receptors originated from a woman in her forties or fifties with colorectal cancer. Each CDR3 is given with its conserved first and last residue. A D gene is named only where the DNA matches it firmly. Clone size, where shown, is once, few, many, or a class for clones that have expanded.

TRBJ2-2,TRBD1,TRBV19,.,CASSIGTASANTGELFF,TGTGCCAGTAGTATCGGGACAGCAAGCGCGAACACCGGGGAGCTGTTTTTT
TRBJ1-2,TRBD1,TRBV6-5,.,CASSYAGQPYGYTF,TGTGCCAGCAGTTACGCGGGACAGCCCTATGGCTACACCTTC
TRBJ1-1,.,TRBV25-1,few,CASSTTQYKAFF,TGTGCCAGCAGTACGACACAGTATAAAGCTTTCTTT
TRBJ1-4,TRBD1,TRBV5-1,.,CASSLQGDEGEKLFF,TGCGCCAGCAGCTTACAGGGGGATGAGGGTGAAAAACTGTTTTTT
TRBJ2-3,.,TRBV5-1,.,CASSGDLSGTDTQYF,TGCGCCAGCAGCGGGGACTTGTCTGGCACAGATACGCAGTATTTT
TRBJ1-2,TRBD1,TRBV18,.,CASSPPVAGGDYGYTF,TGTGCCAGCTCACCACCGGTGGCAGGGGGCGACTATGGCTACACCTTC
TRBJ2-3,.,TRBV2,few,CASSVWGGAPDTQYF,TGTGCCAGCAGTGTTTGGGGGGGGGCTCCAGATACGCAGTATTTT
TRBJ1-1,TRBD1,TRBV4-2,.,CASSQDVDRGREAFF,TGTGCCAGCAGCCAAGACGTGGACAGGGGGCGCGAGGCTTTCTTT
TRBJ1-2,TRBD1,TRBV30,.,CAWRTQGAGGYTF,TGTGCCTGGAGAACTCAGGGGGCCGGTGGCTACACCTTC
TRBJ1-4,TRBD1,TRBV6-6,once,CASRVTGGGEEKLFF,TGTGCCAGCAGAGTTACAGGGGGTGGAGAGGAAAAACTGTTTTTT
TRBJ1-4,.,TRBV4-2,.,CASSQDRGVANEKLFF,TGTGCCAGCAGCCAAGATCGGGGGGTGGCTAATGAAAAACTGTTTTTT
TRBJ1-2,.,TRBV30,.,CAWSGFPGRNYGYTF,TGTGCCTGGAGCGGGTTCCCAGGACGGAACTATGGCTACACCTTC
TRBJ2-3,TRBD1,TRBV7-9,.,CASSAYSRTGDRDTQYF,TGTGCCAGCAGCGCCTATAGCCGGACAGGGGATCGAGATACGCAGTATTTT
TRBJ2-5,TRBD2,TRBV3-1/TRBV3-2,.,CASSPSASGGAETQYF,TGTGCCAGCAGCCCCTCTGCTAGCGGGGGGGCGGAGACCCAGTACTTC
TRBJ2-3,.,TRBV5-4,once,CASSLGMDTQYF,TGTGCCAGCAGCCTCGGAATGGATACGCAGTATTTT